The clone carrying this TCR beta chain has at least ten counts. CDR3 length: 14 amino acids. CDR1 is SGHTA and CDR2 is FQGNSA in the germline V gene. V shed 3 bases and J shed 3 bases, with 11 bases lying between them. TCRdb re-analysed the RT-PCR reads in MiXCR, keeping a single row per CDR3 protein. The table has about 680,000 distinct CDR3 sequences, approximately 15% seen once. The TCR originated in a female donor in good health, serving as a healthy control. The chain joins TRBV7-2 to TRBJ2-5; TRBD1 might be the D (7 bases). Sequenced input: memory CD4+ T cells from blood. CDR3 protein: CASSFQGGEETQYF. The CDR3 DNA follows: TGTGCCAGCAGCTTTCAGGGGGGCGAAGAGACCCAGTACTTC.